The sequence of this T cell receptor (beta chain) was determined in a study of cytomegalovirus exposure and HLA in healthy donors. The junction had 0 bases not matched to a gene; V was cut back by 0 bases and J by 5 bases. The germline V gene has CDR1 SGDLS and CDR2 YYNGEE. The CDR3 has 14 amino acids. This PCR relied on a set of 60 Vbeta primers and 13 Jbeta primers. Produced via immunoSEQ multiplex PCR; TCRdb's table is partial and in-frame only. The sample records approximately 190,000 clones, roughly 80% being singletons. Sequencing input: PBMCs. The receptor's source is a man aged 50 to 60 in good health and CMV-seronegative. This chain links TRBV9 with TRBJ2-3, with TRBD1 matching over 10 bases. CDR3: CASSVGTGGDTQYF. In nucleotides, the CDR3 is TGTGCCAGCAGCGTAGGGACAGGGGGAGATACGCAGTATTTT.